This T cell receptor (beta chain) was documented in a study of blood T cell repertoires in COVID-19. About the research overall: Researchers got acute and convalescent COVID-19 samples from the United States, Italy and Spain. The analysed material was cDNA or gDNA that came from T cells, B-cell-depleted T cells, or PBMCs.

Only a few counts were recorded for this clone. Trimming removed 7 bases from V and 7 bases from J; junction bases left unmatched: 12. This CDR3 has 15 residues. Germline CDR1 and CDR2: SGHNT and YYREEE (reference sequence). As originally analysed: Scientists estimated how many nucleated cells there were by amplifying reference gene primers. Data came from immunoSEQ multiplex PCR; TCRdb stores just in-frame clones and leaves some out. V, J and clone size reflect that table, while D and trimming were determined from the DNA. The sample holds under 40,000 clones, less than 85% seen once. Sample: peripheral blood. The origin of this receptor is a woman in her 70s with acute or convalescent COVID-19. V and J are TRBV5-4 and TRBJ1-4; 8 bases are a match to TRBD1. The CDR3 DNA follows: TGTGCCAGCGGACCCCAGGGGGCTGAGGTTGAAAAACTGTTTTTT. Protein product: CASGPQGAEVEKLFF.